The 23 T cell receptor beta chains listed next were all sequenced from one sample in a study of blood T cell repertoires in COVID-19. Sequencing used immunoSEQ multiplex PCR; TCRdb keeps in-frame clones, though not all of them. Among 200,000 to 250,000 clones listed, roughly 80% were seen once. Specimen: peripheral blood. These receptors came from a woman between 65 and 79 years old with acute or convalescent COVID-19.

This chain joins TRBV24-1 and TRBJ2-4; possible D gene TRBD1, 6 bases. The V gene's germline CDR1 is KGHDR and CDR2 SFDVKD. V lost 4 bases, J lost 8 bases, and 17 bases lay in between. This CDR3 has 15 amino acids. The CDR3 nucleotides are TGTGCCACCAGTGACCCGACAGGCCCCGGGGACATTCAGTACTTC. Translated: CATSDPTGPGDIQYF.

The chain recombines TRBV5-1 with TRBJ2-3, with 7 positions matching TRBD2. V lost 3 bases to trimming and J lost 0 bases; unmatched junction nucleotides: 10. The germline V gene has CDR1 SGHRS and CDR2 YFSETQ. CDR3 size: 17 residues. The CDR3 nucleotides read TGCGCCAGCAGCTGGATTTCTAGCGGAACTAGCACAGATACGCAGTATTTT. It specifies CASSWISSGTSTDTQYF.

The CDR3 loop is CASSSLAGVDDAAKNIQYF. The CDR3 nucleotides are TGTGCCAGCAGCTCACTAGCGGGAGTGGATGATGCGGCCAAAAACATTCAGTACTTC. The chain has TRBV7-8 and TRBJ2-4; 11 bases agree with TRBD2. The CDR3 sequence is 19 residues long. The ends lost 4 bases at V and 1 base at J; junction bases unmatched: 12. Germline CDR1 SGHVS, CDR2 FQNEAQ.

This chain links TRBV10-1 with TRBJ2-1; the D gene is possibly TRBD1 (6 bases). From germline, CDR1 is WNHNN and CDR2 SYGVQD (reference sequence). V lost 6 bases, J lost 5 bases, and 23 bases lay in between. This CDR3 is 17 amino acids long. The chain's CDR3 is CASRSLSGTPRDNEQFF. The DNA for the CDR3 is TGCGCCAGCAGATCCCTTTCCGGGACACCCAGGGACAATGAGCAGTTCTTC.

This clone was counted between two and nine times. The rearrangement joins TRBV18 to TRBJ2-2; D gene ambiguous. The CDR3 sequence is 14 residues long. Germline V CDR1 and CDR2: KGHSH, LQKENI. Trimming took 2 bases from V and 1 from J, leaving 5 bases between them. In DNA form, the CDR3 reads TGTGCCAGCTCACCAGAGTTGAACACCGGGGAGCTGTTTTTT. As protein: CASSPELNTGELFF.

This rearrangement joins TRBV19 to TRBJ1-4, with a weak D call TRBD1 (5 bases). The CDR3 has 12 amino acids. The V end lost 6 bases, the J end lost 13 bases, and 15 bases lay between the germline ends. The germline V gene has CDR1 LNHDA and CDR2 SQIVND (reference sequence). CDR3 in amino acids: CASSPSGNGLFF. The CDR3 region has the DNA TGTGCCAGTAGCCCATCAGGGAATGGACTGTTTTTT.

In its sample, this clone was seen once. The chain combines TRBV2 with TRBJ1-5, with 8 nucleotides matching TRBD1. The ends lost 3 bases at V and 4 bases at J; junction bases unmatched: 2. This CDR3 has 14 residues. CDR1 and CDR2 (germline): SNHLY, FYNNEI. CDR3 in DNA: TGTGCCAGCAGTGATGACAGGGGTAATCAGCCCCAGCATTTT. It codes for CASSDDRGNQPQHF.

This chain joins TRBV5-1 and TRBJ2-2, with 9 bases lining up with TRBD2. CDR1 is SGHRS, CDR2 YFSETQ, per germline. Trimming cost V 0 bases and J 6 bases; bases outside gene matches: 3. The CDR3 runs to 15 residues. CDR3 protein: CASSLASGIAGELFF. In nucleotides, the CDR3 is TGCGCCAGCAGCTTGGCTAGCGGGATAGCCGGGGAGCTGTTTTTT. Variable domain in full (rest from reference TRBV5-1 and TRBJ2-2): KAGVTQTPRYLIKTRGQQVTLSCSPISGHRSVSWYQQTPGQGLQFLFEYFSETQRNKGNFPGRFSGRQFSNSRSEMNVSTLELGDSALYLCASSLASGIAGELFFGEGSRLTVL.

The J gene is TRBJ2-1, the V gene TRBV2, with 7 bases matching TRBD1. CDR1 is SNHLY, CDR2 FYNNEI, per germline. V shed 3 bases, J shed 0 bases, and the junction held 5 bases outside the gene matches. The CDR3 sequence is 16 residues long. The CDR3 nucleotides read TGTGCCAGCAGTGATCTTGGGGACAGCTCCTACAATGAGCAGTTCTTC. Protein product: CASSDLGDSSYNEQFF.

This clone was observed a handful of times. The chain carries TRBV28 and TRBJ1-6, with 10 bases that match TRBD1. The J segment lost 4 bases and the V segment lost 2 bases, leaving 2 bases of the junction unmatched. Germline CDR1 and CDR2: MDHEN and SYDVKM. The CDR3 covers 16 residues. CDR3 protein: CASSLAGQGYNSPLHF. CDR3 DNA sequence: TGTGCCAGCAGTTTAGCGGGACAGGGGTATAATTCACCCCTCCACTTT.

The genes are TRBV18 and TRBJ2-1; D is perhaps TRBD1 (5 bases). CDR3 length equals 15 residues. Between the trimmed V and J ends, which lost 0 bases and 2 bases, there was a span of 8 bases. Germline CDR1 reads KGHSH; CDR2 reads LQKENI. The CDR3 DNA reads TGTGCCAGCTCACCACCGGACACCACCTACAATGAGCAGTTCTTC. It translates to CASSPPDTTYNEQFF.

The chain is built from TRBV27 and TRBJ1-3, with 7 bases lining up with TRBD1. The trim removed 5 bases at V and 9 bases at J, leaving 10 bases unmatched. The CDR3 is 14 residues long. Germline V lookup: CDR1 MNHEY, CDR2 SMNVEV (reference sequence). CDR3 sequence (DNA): TGTGCCAGCAGTCCCAGGACAGGTTCAAGCACCATATATTTT. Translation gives CASSPRTGSSTIYF.

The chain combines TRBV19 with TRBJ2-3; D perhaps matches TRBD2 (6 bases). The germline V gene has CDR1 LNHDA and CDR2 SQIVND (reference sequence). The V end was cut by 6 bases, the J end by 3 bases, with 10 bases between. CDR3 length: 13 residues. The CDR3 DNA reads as TGTGCCAGTAGCGGGAGAGGGACAGATACGCAGTATTTT. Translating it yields CASSGRGTDTQYF.

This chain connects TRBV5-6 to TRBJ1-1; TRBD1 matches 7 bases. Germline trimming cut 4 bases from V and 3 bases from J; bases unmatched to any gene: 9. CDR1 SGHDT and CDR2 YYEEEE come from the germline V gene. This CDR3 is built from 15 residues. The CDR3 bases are TGTGCCAGCAGCCGATGGGACAGCTGGGACACTGAAGCTTTCTTT. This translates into CASSRWDSWDTEAFF.

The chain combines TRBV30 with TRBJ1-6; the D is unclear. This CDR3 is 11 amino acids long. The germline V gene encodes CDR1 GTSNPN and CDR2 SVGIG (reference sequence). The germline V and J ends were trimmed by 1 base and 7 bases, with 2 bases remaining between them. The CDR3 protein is CAWSANSPLHF. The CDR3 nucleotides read TGTGCCTGGAGTGCAAATTCACCCCTCCACTTT.

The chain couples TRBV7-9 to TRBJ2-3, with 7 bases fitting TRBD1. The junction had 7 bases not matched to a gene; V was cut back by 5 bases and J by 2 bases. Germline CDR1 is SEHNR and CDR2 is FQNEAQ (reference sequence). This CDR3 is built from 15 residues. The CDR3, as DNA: TGTGCCAGCAGCCAACGACAGGGCGCCACAGATACGCAGTATTTT. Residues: CASSQRQGATDTQYF.

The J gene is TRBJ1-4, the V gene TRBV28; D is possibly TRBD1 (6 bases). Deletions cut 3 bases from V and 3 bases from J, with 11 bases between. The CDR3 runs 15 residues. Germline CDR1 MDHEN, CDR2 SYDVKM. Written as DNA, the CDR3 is TGTGCCAGCAGTTTCCCAGGGGCACCTAATGAAAAACTGTTTTTT. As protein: CASSFPGAPNEKLFF.

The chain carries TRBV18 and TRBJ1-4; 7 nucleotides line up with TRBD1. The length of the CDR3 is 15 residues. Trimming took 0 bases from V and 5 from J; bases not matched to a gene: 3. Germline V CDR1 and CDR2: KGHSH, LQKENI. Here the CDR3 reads CASSPPGTANEKLFF. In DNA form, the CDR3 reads TGTGCCAGCTCACCACCCGGGACAGCAAATGAAAAACTGTTTTTT.

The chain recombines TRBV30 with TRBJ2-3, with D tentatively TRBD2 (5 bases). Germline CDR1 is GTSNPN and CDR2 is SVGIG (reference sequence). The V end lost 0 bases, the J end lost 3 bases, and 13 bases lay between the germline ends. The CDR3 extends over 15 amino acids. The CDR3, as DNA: TGTGCCTGGAGTGTTGGGAACCCGGGGACAGATACGCAGTATTTT. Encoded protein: CAWSVGNPGTDTQYF.

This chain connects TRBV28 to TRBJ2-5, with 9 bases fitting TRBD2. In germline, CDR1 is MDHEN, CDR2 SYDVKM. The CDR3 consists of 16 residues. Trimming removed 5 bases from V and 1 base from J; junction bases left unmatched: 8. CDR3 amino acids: CASSPTSGSVQETQYF. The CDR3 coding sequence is TGTGCCAGCAGTCCCACTAGCGGGTCGGTCCAAGAGACCCAGTACTTC.

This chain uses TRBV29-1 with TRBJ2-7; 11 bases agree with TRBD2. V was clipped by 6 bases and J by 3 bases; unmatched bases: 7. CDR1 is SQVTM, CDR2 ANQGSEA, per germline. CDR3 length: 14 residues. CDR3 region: CSVSRLAGGYEQYF. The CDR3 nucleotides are TGCAGCGTCTCGCGTCTAGCGGGAGGCTACGAGCAGTACTTC.

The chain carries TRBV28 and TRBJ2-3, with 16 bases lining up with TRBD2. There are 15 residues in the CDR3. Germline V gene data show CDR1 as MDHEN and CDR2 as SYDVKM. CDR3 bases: TGTGCTTCGAGGGGACTAGCGGGAGGGCTTGATACGCAGTATTTT. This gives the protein CASRGLAGGLDTQYF.

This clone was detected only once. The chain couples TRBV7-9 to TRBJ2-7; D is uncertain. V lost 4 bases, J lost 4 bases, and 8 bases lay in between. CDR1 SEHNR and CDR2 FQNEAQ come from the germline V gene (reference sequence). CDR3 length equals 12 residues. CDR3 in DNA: TGTGCCAGCAGCTCTCAGACTTACGAGCAGTACTTC. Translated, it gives CASSSQTYEQYF.